The source of this T cell receptor (beta chain) is a study of tumor-infiltrating lymphocytes in primary liver carcinoma. TCR beta cDNA was prepared out of roughly 520 ng total RNA by means of a constant-region primer. Three nested multiplex PCR rounds of slightly modified ARM-PCR generated TCR beta libraries. MiXCR, run by TCRdb on the multiplex PCR reads, gives a single entry per CDR3 protein. The sample lists roughly 48,000 distinct CDR3 sequences, about 80% occurring once. Co-extraction of RNA and DNA was performed on about 20-32 mg of unsorted bulk tissue. Tumor samples all exceeded 75% viable tumor cells. The sequencing input was liver tumor tissue from sampling region 3. Sample subset: tumor region T3, left-lateral pole. This receptor was obtained from a middle-aged man with primary liver carcinoma and hepatitis B virus infection.

The CDR3 sequence: CASSLVGGGSRKETQYF. In DNA form, the CDR3 reads TGTGCCAGCAGCTTAGTCGGTGGGGGTAGTCGGAAAGAGACCCAGTACTTC. This chain joins TRBV11-2 and TRBJ2-5, with D perhaps TRBD1 or TRBD2 (5 bases each). This CDR3 comprises 17 residues. Trimming left V 1 base short and J 3 bases short, with 18 bases between. Germline CDR1 reads SGHAT; CDR2 reads FQNNGV.